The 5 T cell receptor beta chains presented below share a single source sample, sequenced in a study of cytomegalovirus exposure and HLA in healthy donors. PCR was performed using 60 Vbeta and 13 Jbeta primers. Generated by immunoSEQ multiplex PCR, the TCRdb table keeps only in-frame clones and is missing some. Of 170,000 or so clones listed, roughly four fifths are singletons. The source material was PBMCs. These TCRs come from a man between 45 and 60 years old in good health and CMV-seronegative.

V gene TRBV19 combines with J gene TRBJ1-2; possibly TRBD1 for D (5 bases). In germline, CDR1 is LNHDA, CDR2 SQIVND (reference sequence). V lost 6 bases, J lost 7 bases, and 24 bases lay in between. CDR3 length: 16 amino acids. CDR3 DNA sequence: TGTGCCAGTAGCCCCCGGCGTGAGTCGGGTAGGGGTGGCTACACCTTC. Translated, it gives CASSPRRESGRGGYTF. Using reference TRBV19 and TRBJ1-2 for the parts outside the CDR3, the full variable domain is DGGITQSPKYLFRKEGQNVTLSCEQNLNHDAMYWYRQDPGQGLRLIYYSQIVNDFQKGDIAEGYSVSREKKESFPLTVTSAQKNPTAFYLCASSPRRESGRGGYTFGSGTRLTVV.

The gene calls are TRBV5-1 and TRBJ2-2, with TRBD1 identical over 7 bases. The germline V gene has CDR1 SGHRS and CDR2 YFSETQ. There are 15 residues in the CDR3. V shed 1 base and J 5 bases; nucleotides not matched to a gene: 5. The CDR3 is CASSLHRGETGELFF. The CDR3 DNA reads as TGCGCCAGCAGCTTGCACAGGGGAGAAACCGGGGAGCTGTTTTTT.

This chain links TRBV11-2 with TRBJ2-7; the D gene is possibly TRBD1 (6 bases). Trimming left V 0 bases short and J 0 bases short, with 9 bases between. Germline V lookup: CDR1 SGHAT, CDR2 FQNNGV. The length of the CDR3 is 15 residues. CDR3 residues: CASSLDRGSSYEQYF. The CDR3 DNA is TGTGCCAGCAGCTTAGATAGGGGGAGCTCCTACGAGCAGTACTTC.

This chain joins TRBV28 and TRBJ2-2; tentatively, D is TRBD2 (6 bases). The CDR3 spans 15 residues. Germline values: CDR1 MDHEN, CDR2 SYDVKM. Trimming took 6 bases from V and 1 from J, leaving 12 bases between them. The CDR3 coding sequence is TGTGCCAGCAGAGGAGGGAGTAGGAACACCGGGGAGCTGTTTTTT. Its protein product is CASRGGSRNTGELFF.

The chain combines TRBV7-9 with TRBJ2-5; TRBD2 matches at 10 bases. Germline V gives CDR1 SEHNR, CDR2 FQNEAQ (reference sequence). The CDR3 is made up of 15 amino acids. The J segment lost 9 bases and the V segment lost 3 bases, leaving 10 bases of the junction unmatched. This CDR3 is CASSFLAGAPGSQYF. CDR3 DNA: TGTGCCAGCAGCTTCCTAGCGGGGGCCCCAGGGTCCCAGTACTTC.